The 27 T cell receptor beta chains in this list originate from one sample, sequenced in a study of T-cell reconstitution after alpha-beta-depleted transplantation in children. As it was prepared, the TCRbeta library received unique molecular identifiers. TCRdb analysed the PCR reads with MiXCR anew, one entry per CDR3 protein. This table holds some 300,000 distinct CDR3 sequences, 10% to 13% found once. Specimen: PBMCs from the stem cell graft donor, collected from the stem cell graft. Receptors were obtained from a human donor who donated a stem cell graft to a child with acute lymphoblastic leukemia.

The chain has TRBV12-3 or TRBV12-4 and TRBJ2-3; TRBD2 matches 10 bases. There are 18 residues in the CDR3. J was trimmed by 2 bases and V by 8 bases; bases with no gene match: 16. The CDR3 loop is CASCPAPILAGLTDTQYF. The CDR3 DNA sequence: TGTGCCAGCTGTCCGGCACCGATACTAGCGGGGCTCACAGATACGCAGTATTTT.

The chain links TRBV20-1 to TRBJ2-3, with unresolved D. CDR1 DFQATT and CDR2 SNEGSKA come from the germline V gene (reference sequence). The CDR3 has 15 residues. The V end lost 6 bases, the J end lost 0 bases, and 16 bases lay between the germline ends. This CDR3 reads CSAPLRPKSTDTQYF. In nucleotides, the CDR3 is TGCAGTGCCCCCTTAAGGCCTAAAAGCACAGATACGCAGTATTTT.

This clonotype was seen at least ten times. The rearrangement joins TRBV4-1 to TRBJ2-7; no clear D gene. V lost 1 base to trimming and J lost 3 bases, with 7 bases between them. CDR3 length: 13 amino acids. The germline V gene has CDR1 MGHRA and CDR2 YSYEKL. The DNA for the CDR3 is TGCGCCAGCAGCCAAGGGACGAACTACGAGCAGTACTTC. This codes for CASSQGTNYEQYF.

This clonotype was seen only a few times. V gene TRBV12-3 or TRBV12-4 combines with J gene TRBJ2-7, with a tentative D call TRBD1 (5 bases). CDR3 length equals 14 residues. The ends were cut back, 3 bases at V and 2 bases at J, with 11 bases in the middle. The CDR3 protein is CASSFTGQTYEQYF. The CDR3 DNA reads TGTGCCAGCAGTTTTACAGGTCAAACCTACGAGCAGTACTTC.

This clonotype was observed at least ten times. CDR3 in DNA: TGTGCCAGCAGTTTACGACAGGGGGCGGTTCATGGCTACACCTTC. It specifies CASSLRQGAVHGYTF. The chain combines TRBV12-3 or TRBV12-4 with TRBJ1-2; 10 bases align to TRBD1. With 2 bases clipped from V and 6 bases from J, the junction kept 6 bases outside the gene matches. This CDR3 has 15 amino acids.

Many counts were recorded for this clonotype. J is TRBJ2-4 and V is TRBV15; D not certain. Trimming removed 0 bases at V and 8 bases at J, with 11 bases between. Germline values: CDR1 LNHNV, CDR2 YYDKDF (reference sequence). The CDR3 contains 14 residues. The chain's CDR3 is CATSRDPFDHIQYF. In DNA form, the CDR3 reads TGTGCCACCAGCAGAGATCCGTTCGATCACATTCAGTACTTC.

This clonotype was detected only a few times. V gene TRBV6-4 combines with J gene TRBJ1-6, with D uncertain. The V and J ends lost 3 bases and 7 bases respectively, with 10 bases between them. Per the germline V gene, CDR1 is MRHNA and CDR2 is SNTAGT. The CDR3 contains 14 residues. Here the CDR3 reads CASSEASRNSPLHF. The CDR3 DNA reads TGTGCCAGCAGTGAGGCCTCCAGGAATTCACCCCTCCACTTT.

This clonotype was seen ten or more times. The DNA of the CDR3 is TGTGCCAGCAGTTTCGCAGGGGCGGAGGGCACAGATACGCAGTATTTT. Residues: CASSFAGAEGTDTQYF. The chain couples TRBV28 to TRBJ2-3, with D tentatively TRBD1 (6 bases). The length of the CDR3 is 16 residues. Trimming left V 3 bases short and J 1 base short, with 14 bases between. Germline CDR1 is MDHEN and CDR2 is SYDVKM. Supplemented by reference TRBV28 and TRBJ2-3, the full variable domain reads DVKVTQSSRYLVKRTGEKVFLECVQDMDHENMFWYRQDPGLGLRLIYFSYDVKMKEKGDIPEGYSVSREKKERFSLILESASTNQTSMYLCASSFAGAEGTDTQYFGPGTRLTVL.

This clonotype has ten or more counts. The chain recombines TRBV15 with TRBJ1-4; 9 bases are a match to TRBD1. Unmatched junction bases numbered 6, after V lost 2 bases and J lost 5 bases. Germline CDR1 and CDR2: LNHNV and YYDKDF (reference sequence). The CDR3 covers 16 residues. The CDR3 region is CATSRLQGAANEKLFF. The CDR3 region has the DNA TGTGCCACCAGCAGACTACAGGGGGCGGCGAATGAAAAACTGTTTTTT.

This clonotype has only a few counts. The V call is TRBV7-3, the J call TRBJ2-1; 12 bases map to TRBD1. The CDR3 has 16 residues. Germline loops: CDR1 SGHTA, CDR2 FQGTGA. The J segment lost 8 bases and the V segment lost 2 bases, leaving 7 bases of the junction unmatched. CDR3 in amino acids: CASSLAPGQGADEQFF. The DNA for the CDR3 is TGTGCCAGCAGCTTAGCGCCGGGACAGGGGGCCGATGAGCAGTTCTTC.

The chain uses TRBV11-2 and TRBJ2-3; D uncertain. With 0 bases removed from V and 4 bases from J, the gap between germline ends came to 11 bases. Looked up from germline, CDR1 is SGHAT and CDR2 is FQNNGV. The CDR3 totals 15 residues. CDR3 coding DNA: TGTGCCAGCAGCTTAGAGGGTGCTCCGGCAGATACGCAGTATTTT. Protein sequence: CASSLEGAPADTQYF. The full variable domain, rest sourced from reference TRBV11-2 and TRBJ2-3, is EAGVAQSPRYKIIEKRQSVAFWCNPISGHATLYWYQQILGQGPKLLIQFQNNGVVDDSQLPKDRFSAERLKGVDSTLKIQPAKLEDSAVYLCASSLEGAPADTQYFGPGTRLTVL.

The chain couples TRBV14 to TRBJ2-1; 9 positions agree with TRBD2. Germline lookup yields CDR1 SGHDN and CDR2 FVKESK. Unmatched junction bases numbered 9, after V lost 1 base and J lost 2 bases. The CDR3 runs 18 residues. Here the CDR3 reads CASSQAGLAGAPYNEQFF. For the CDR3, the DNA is TGTGCCAGCAGCCAAGCAGGGTTAGCGGGAGCCCCCTACAATGAGCAGTTCTTC.

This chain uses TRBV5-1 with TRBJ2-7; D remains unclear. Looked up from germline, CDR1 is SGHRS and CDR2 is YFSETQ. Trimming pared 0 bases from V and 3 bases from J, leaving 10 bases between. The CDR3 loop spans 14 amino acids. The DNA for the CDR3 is TGCGCCAGCAGCTTGGCTCCAACGAGCTACGAGCAGTACTTC. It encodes CASSLAPTSYEQYF.

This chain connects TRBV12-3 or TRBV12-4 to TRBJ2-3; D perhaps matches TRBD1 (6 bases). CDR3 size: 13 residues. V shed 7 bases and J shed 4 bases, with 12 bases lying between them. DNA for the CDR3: TGTGCCAGCACCAAGGGGGTCGCAGATACGCAGTATTTT. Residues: CASTKGVADTQYF.

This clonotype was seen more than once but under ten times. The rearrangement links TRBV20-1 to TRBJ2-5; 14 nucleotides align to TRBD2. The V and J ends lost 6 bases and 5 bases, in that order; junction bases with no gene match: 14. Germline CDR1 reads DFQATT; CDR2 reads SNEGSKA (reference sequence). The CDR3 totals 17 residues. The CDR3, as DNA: TGCAGTGCCCGACCCGGGACTAGCGGGAGAGGGGGGGAGACCCAGTACTTC. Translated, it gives CSARPGTSGRGGETQYF.

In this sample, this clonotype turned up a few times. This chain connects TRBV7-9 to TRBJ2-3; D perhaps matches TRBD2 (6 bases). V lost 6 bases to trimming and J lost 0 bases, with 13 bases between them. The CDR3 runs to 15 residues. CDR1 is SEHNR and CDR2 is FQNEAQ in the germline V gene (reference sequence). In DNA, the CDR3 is TGTGCCAGCAGTTCATTCAGCGGGAGCACAGATACGCAGTATTTT. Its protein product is CASSSFSGSTDTQYF.

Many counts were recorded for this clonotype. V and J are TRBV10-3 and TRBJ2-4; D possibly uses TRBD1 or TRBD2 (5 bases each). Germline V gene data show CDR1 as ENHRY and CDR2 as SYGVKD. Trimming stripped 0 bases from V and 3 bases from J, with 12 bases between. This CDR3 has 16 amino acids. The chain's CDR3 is CAISESPGLGKNIQYF. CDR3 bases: TGTGCCATCAGTGAGTCGCCGGGGCTCGGCAAAAACATTCAGTACTTC.

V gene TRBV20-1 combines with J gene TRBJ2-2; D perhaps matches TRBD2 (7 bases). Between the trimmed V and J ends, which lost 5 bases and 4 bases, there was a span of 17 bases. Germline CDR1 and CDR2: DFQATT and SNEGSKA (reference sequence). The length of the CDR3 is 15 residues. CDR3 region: CSALEGGSSTGELFF. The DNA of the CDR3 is TGCAGTGCTCTGGAGGGGGGGTCCTCCACCGGGGAGCTGTTTTTT.

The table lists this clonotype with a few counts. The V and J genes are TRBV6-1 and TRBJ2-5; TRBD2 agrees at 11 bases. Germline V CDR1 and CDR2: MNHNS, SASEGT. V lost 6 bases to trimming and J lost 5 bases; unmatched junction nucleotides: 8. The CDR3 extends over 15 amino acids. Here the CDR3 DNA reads TGTGCCAGCAGCGAGGGACTAGCGGTAGAGGAGACCCAGTACTTC. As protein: CASSEGLAVEETQYF.

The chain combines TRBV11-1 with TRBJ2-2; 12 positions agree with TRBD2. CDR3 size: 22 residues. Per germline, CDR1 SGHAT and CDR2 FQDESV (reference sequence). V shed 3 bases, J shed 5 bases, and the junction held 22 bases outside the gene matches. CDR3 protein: CASSFSPASGAATSGRTGELFF. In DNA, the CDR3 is TGTGCCAGCAGCTTTAGCCCCGCCTCGGGGGCCGCGACTAGCGGGAGAACCGGGGAGCTGTTTTTT.

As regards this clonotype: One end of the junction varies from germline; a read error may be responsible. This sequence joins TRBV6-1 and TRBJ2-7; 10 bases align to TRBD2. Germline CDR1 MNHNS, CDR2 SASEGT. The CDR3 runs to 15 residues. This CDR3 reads CASGGLAGVPYEQHF. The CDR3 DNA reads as TGTGCCAGCGGGGGGCTAGCGGGAGTCCCCTACGAGCAGCACTTC.

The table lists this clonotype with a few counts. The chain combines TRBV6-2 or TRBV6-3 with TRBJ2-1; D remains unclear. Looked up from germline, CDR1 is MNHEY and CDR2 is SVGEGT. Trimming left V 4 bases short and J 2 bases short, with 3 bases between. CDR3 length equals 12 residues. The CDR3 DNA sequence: TGTGCCAGCAGTTGGGCCTACAATGAGCAGTTCTTC. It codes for CASSWAYNEQFF.

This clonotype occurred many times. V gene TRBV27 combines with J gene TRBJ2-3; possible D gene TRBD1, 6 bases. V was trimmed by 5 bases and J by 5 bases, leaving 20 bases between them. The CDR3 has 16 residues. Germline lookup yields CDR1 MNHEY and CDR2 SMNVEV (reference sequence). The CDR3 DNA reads TGTGCCAGCAGTAAACTGGACAGTTTATTGTTAGATACGCAGTATTTT. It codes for CASSKLDSLLLDTQYF.

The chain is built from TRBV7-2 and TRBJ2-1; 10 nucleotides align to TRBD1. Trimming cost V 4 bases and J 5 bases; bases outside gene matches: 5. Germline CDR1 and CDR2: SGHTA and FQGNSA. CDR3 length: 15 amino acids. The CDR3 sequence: CASSWTGTGDNEQFF. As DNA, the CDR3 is TGTGCCAGCAGCTGGACCGGGACAGGGGACAATGAGCAGTTCTTC.

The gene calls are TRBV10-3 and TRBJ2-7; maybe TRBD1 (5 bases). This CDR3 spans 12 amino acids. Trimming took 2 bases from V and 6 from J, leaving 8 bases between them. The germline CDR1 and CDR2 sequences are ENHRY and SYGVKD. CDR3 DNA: TGTGCCATCAGTGAGGGACAAGCCGAGCAGTACTTC. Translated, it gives CAISEGQAEQYF.

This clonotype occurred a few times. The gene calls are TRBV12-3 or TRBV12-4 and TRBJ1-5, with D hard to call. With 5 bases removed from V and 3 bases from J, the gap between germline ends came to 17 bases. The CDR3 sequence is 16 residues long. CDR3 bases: TGTGCCAGCAGTGCCTCGGACCGGGCGGACAATCAGCCCCAGCATTTT. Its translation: CASSASDRADNQPQHF.

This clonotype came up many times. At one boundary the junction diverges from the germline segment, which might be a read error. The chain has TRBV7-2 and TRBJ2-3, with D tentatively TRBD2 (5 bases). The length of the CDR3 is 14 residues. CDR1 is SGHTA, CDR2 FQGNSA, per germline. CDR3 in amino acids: CASSLVGGRDTQYF. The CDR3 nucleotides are TGCGCCAGCAGCTTGGTCGGAGGCAGAGATACGCAGTATTTT.